The 5 T cell receptor beta chains given below trace back to one sample, sequenced in a study of CD8+ T cells in alopecia areata. Sequencing used cDNA as its template, made by extracting RNA and reverse transcribing it. Some clones are missing from TCRdb's copy, which holds only in-frame ones; the method was immunoSEQ multiplex PCR. Among about 200,000 clones listed, 60% were seen once. Treatment of the sample: oral pan-JAK inhibitor, 5-10 mg twice daily. Here the sequenced sample was CD4+ T cells sorted from blood, taken at week 4, from a patient treated with tofacitinib. Every receptor here comes from a human donor with alopecia areata.

This clone showed up just a few times. The gene calls are TRBV4-1 and TRBJ2-5; 7 nucleotides align to TRBD2. With V trimmed by 4 bases and J by 5 bases, 7 bases remained unmatched. Germline loops: CDR1 MGHRA, CDR2 YSYEKL. The CDR3 has 14 residues. The CDR3 is CASSPSGAGETQYF. The CDR3 DNA reads TGCGCCAGCAGCCCTAGCGGAGCCGGCGAGACCCAGTACTTC.

The count of this clone is one. The chain joins TRBV25-1 to TRBJ1-1; D is unresolved. Germline V CDR1 and CDR2: MGHDK, SYGVNS. The CDR3 length is 16 residues. V was pared by 3 bases and J by 1 base, with 15 bases between. As DNA, the CDR3 is TGTGCCAGCAGTGATTGGTCGGCATCCTCGAACACTGAAGCTTTCTTT. Residues: CASSDWSASSNTEAFF.

This clone occurred a few times. The chain joins TRBV7-2 to TRBJ1-1; no firm D call. CDR1 is SGHTA, CDR2 FQGNSA, per germline. Trimming stripped 2 bases from V and 1 base from J, with 11 bases between. The CDR3 totals 15 residues. The chain's CDR3 is CASSLYGSANTEAFF. In DNA, the CDR3 is TGTGCCAGCAGCTTATATGGCTCGGCGAACACTGAAGCTTTCTTT.

The J gene is TRBJ1-1, the V gene TRBV27; 8 nucleotides agree with TRBD1. Germline V gives CDR1 MNHEY, CDR2 SMNVEV (reference sequence). The V gene end was trimmed by 9 bases and the J gene end by 7 bases; junction bases not matched to a gene: 7. This CDR3 comprises 12 residues. The CDR3 is CASGQGWGEAFF. DNA for the CDR3: TGTGCCAGTGGACAGGGTTGGGGTGAAGCTTTCTTT.

The genes are TRBV11-2 and TRBJ2-7, with D tentatively TRBD1 or TRBD2 (5 bases each). The CDR3 contains 14 residues. Germline-derived CDR1 and CDR2 are SGHAT and FQNNGV. Trimming left V 1 base short and J 3 bases short, with 10 bases between. CDR3 loop: CASSLVKGSYEQYF. For the CDR3, the DNA is TGTGCCAGCAGCTTAGTAAAGGGGAGCTACGAGCAGTACTTC. Full variable domain (rest looked up from reference TRBV11-2 and TRBJ2-7): EAGVAQSPRYKIIEKRQSVAFWCNPISGHATLYWYQQILGQGPKLLIQFQNNGVVDDSQLPKDRFSAERLKGVDSTLKIQPAKLEDSAVYLCASSLVKGSYEQYFGPGTRLTVT.